This T cell receptor (beta chain) was recovered during a study of vaccination and CD4 T cells after COVID-19. V shed 9 bases and J shed 7 bases, with 18 bases lying between them. The CDR3 is 13 residues long. Germline CDR1 reads LNHDA; CDR2 reads SQIVND (reference sequence). Oncomine TCR Beta short-read sequencing was applied to DNA from cultured CD4+ T cells. The source of extracted genomic DNA was cultured CD4+ T cells. MiXCR, applied by TCRdb to the PCR reads, yields one record per CDR3 protein. The sample consists of under 25,000 distinct CDR3 sequences, approximately 59% of them appearing once. Of note for this clonotype: No antigen is known for it.

As to treatment: approximately 9-day PBMC culture with coronavirus spike peptide pools or control peptides (ViraFEST assay). This specimen consisted of CD4+ T cells from blood, cultured in vitro, obtained after SARS-CoV-2 vaccination. V usage is TRBV19 and J usage is TRBJ1-2; D is uncertain. This TCR derives from a human donor who received a COVID-19 vaccine. The CDR3 reads CASHHTDTLGYTF. CDR3 nucleotides: TGTGCCAGCCACCATACCGACACGCTTGGCTACACCTTC.